This entry features one T cell receptor (beta chain) sequence. Assay used: immunoSEQ multiplex PCR; TCRdb lists only in-frame clones, some missing. The table records about 83,000 clones, more than 75% of them present only once. The record originates from a study of T cell responses to AZD1222 COVID-19 vaccine. The sequenced sample was peripheral blood, obtained on day 0 of AZD1222 vaccination. This TCR was sampled from an adult in good health.

Here the CDR3 DNA reads TGTGCCATCAACTCACAGGTGCCATCTGGGGCCAACGTCCTGACTTTC. As protein: CAINSQVPSGANVLTF. The chain uses TRBV10-3 and TRBJ2-6, with D perhaps TRBD1 (5 bases). Germline V gene lookup returns CDR1 ENHRY and CDR2 SYGVKD. The CDR3 consists of 16 residues. The V and J ends lost 7 bases and 1 base respectively, with 14 bases between them.